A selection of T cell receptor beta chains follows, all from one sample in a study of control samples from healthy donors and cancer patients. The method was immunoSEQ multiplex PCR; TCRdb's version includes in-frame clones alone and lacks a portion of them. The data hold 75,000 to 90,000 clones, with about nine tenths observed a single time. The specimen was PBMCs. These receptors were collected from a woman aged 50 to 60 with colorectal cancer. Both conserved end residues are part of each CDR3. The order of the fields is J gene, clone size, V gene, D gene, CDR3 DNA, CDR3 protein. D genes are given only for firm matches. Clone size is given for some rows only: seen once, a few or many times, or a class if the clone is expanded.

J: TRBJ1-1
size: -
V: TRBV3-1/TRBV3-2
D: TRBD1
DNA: TGTGCCAGCAGCCAACCCGGGACAGGGGGCACTGAAGCTTTCTTT
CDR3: CASSQPGTGGTEAFF

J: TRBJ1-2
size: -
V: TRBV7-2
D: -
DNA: TGTGCCAGCAGCTTACCCCGGGCGGGAAACTATGGCTACACCTTC
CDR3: CASSLPRAGNYGYTF

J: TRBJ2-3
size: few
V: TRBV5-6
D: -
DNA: TGTGCCAGCAGCCAACAGAGCACAGATACGCAGTATTTT
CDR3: CASSQQSTDTQYF

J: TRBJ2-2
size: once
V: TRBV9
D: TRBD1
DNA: TGTGCCAGCAGCGTACAGGCAGGGGGCCTCACCGGGGAGCTGTTTTTT
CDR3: CASSVQAGGLTGELFF

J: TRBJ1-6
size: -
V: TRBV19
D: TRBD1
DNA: TGTGCCAGTAGTACCAGGACAGGGGATTCACCCCTCCACTTT
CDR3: CASSTRTGDSPLHF

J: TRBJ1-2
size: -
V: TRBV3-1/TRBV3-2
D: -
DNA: TGTGCCAGCAGCCAAGCCCCCCAGGGTAGTGGCTACACCTTC
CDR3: CASSQAPQGSGYTF

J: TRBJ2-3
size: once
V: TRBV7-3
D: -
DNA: TGTGCCAGCAGCCCGGGACTTTCCACAGATACGCAGTATTTT
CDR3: CASSPGLSTDTQYF

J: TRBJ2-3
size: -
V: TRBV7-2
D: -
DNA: TGTGCCAGCAGCTCGGACAAGGTTCGATCAGATACGCAGTATTTT
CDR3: CASSSDKVRSDTQYF

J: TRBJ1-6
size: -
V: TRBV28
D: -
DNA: TGTGCCAGCAGTTCTTTCGTCAGAACAACTCATTCACCCCTCCACTTT
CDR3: CASSSFVRTTHSPLHF

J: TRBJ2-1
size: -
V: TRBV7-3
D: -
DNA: TGTGCCAGCAGCTTAACCGGGACACCCTCCTACAATGAGCAGTTCTTC
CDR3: CASSLTGTPSYNEQFF

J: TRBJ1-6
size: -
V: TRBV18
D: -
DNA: TGTGCCAGCTCACCACCGGGGCGGATGAATTCACCCCTCCACTTT
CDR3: CASSPPGRMNSPLHF

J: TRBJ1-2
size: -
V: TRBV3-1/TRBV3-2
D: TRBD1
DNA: TGTGCCAGCAGCCCCGGGGGGACAGGGACTGGCTACACCTTC
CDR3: CASSPGGTGTGYTF

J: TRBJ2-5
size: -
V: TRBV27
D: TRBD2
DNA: TGTGCCAGCAGTCCGCTAGCGGGGGGGCTAACCCAGTACTTC
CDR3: CASSPLAGGLTQYF

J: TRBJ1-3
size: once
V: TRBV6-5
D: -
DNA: TGTGCCAGCAGTAAGACAGATTTCTCTGGAAACACCATATATTTT
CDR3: CASSKTDFSGNTIYF

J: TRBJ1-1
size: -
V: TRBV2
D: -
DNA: TGTGCCAGCAACGGCAGGCAGAACACTGAAGCTTTCTTT
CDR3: CASNGRQNTEAFF

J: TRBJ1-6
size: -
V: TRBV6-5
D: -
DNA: TGTGCCAGCAGTTATCAGGGTCTTCTGGAAAATTCACCCCTCCACTTT
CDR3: CASSYQGLLENSPLHF

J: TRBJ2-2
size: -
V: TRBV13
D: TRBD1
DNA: TGTGCCAGCAGCTTAGCGACAGGGTTAGGCACCGGGGAGCTGTTTTTT
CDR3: CASSLATGLGTGELFF

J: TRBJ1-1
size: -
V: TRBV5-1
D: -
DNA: TGCGCCAGCAGCCCGCTGTGGGACGTCACTGAAGCTTTCTTT
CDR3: CASSPLWDVTEAFF

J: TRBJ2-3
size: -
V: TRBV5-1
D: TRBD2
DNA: TGCGCCAGCAGCCGGGGGGGGCCGGCAGATACGCAGTATTTT
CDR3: CASSRGGPADTQYF

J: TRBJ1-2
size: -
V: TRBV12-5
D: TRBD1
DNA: TGTGCTAGTGGATCCACAGGGGGAGGCTACACCTTC
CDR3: CASGSTGGGYTF

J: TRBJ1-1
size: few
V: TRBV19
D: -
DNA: TGTGCCAGTAGTTTTTCCATCGGCGAAGCTTTCTTT
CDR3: CASSFSIGEAFF

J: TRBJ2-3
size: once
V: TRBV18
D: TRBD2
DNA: TGTGCCAGCTCACCAATGGCCCAGCGGGGGTTTTCTAGCACAGATACGCAGTATTTT
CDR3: CASSPMAQRGFSSTDTQYF

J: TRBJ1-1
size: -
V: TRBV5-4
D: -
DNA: TGTGCCAGCACCTCCCAAATCAGGGTGCTGAGGACTGAAGCTTTCTTT
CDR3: CASTSQIRVLRTEAFF

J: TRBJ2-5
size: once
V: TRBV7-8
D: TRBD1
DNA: TGTGCCAGCAGCTTAGCCGGGACAGGGGAAGAGACCCAGTACTTC
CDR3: CASSLAGTGEETQYF

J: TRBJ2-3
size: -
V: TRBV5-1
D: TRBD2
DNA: TGCGCCAGCAGAACGAGCGGGAACACAGATACGCAGTATTTT
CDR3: CASRTSGNTDTQYF

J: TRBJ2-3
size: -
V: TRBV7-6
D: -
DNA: TGTGCCAGCAGCTTACAATCCATCTTCACAGATACGCAGTATTTT
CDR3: CASSLQSIFTDTQYF

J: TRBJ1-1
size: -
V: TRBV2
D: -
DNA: TGTGCCAGCAGCCGCGGACAGATGACTGAAGCTTTCTTT
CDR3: CASSRGQMTEAFF

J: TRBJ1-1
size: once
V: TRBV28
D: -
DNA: TGTGCCAGCAGTCCACCCTATGAATTTTTGGCTGAAGCTTTCTTT
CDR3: CASSPPYEFLAEAFF

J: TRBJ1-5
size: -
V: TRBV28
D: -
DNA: TGTGCCAGCAGTTTAACTGCAGGGGGCAATCAGCCCCAGCATTTT
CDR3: CASSLTAGGNQPQHF

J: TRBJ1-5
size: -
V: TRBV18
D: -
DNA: TGTGCCAGCTCACGGGGACCTGAAGTGGAGCCCCAGCATTTT
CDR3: CASSRGPEVEPQHF

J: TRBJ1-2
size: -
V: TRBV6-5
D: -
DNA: TGTGCCAGCAGCCCGGACAGAAACTATGGCTACACCTTC
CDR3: CASSPDRNYGYTF

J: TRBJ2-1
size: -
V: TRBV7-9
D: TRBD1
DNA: TGTGCCAGCAGCCTACAGGGGGCGAACGTCTATGAGCAGTTCTTC
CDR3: CASSLQGANVYEQFF

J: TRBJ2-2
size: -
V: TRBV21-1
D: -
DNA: TGTGCCAGCAGCAAAGCCAGCCCCGGGGAGCTGTTTTTT
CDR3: CASSKASPGELFF

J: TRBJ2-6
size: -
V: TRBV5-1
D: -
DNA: TGCGCCAGCAGCATTACAGGGAGCTCTGGGGCCAACGTCCTGACTTTC
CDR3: CASSITGSSGANVLTF

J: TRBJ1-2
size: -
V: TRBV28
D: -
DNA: TGTGCCAGCGCAACAGGGAACTATGGCTACACCTTC
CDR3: CASATGNYGYTF

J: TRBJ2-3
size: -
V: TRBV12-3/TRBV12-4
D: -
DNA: TGTGCCGGCGGGGCTAGCGGCACAGATACGCAGTATTTT
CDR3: CAGGASGTDTQYF

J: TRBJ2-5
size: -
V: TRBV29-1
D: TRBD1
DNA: TGCAGCTACGTACAGGGGATCAAGACCCAGTACTTC
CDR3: CSYVQGIKTQYF

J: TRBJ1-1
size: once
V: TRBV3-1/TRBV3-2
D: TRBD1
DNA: TGTGCCAGCAGCCGCCGGGGGACAGCCATGAACACTGAAGCTTTCTTT
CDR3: CASSRRGTAMNTEAFF

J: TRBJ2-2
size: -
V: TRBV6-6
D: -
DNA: TGTGCCAGCCTGAACAGGGCAGGCACCGGGGAGCTGTTTTTT
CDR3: CASLNRAGTGELFF

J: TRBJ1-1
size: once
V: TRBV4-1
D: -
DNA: TGCGCCAGCAGCCAATCGCCGGGACGCCGGAACACTGAAGCTTTCTTT
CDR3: CASSQSPGRRNTEAFF

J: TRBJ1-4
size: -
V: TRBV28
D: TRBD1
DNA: TGTGCCAGCAGTTCCCGGGGAGGGGGCCTTGAAAAACTGTTTTTT
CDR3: CASSSRGGGLEKLFF

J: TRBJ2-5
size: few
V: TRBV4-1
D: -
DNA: TGCGCCAGCAGCCGGGGCGGGGCGGAGACCCAGTACTTC
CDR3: CASSRGGAETQYF

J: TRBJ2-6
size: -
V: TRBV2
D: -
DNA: TGTGCCAGCAGTGAAATTCGGAGAGTCTCTGGGGCCAACGTCCTGACTTTC
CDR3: CASSEIRRVSGANVLTF

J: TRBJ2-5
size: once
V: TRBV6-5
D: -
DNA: TGTGCCAGTAGGGCTCAGCCCGGAGGCGTGGAGACCCAGTACTTC
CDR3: CASRAQPGGVETQYF

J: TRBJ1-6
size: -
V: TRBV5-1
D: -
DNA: TGCGCCAGCAGCTTGTGGAGGGGTAGGAATTCACCCCTCCACTTT
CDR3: CASSLWRGRNSPLHF

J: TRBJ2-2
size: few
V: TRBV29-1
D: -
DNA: TGCAGCGTTGCCGGTTGGGGGGAGACCGGGGAGCTGTTTTTT
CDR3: CSVAGWGETGELFF

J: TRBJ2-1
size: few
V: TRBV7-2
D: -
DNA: TGTGCCAGCAGCCCTGCTAGCGCCCGATACAATGAGCAGTTCTTC
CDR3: CASSPASARYNEQFF

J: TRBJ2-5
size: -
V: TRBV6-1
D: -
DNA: TGTGCCAGCAGTGAGTTTGTGGGCCACCAAGAGACCCAGTACTTC
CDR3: CASSEFVGHQETQYF

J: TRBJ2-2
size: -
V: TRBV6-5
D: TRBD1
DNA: TGTGCCAGCAGGTCCGGGACAGGAGACACCGGGGAGCTGTTTTTT
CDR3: CASRSGTGDTGELFF

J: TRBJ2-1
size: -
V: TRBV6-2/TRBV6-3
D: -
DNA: TGTGCCAGCAGTTCCGCCTCTGACAGCTACAATGAGCAGTTCTTC
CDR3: CASSSASDSYNEQFF